This TCR beta chain was obtained from a study of post-analysis software for immune sequencing data. Of note for this clonotype: Its antigen is not known.

Tagging with unique molecular identifiers was a feature of the TCR beta cDNA libraries. T cells, roughly 0.85 to 10 million of them, yielded hundreds of thousands of cDNA molecules. A single record per CDR3 protein comes from TCRdb applying MiXCR to the PCR reads. In the table there are 750,000 to 950,000 distinct CDR3 sequences, just over 45% of which are singletons. Study-wide results and caveats: Compared with controls, patients showed significantly lower normalized Chao1 diversity. Among 5 or 6 TRBV segments more frequent in patients than controls were TRBV5-6, TRBV5-1 and TRBV20-1. Under F measure analysis, samples from one preparation batch co-clustered strongly.

With 2 bases removed from V and 7 bases from J, the gap between germline ends came to 12 bases. Per the germline V gene, CDR1 is SGHTA and CDR2 is FQGNSA. The CDR3 sequence is 13 residues long. This TCR came from a girl between 5 and 17 years old with multiple sclerosis. This chain joins TRBV7-2 and TRBJ2-7, with no clear D. The sample comprised blood. DNA for the CDR3: TGTGCCAGCAGCTTAATCCCCCCCAGGGAGCAGTACTTC. As protein: CASSLIPPREQYF.